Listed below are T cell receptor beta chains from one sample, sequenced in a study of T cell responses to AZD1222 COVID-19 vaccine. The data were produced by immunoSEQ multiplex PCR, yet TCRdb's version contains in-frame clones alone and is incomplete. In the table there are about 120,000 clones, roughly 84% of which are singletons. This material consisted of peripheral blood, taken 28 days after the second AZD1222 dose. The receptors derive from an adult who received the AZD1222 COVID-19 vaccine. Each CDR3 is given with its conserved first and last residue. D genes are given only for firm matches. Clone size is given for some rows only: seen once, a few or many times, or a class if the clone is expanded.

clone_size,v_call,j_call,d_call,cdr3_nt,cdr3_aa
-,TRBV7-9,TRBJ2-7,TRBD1,TGTGCCAGCAGCTTACGGGACAGAAAATACGAGCAGTACTTC,CASSLRDRKYEQYF
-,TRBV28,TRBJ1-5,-,TGTGCCAGCAGTTTACTCAGGGGCAATCAGCCCCAGCATTTT,CASSLLRGNQPQHF
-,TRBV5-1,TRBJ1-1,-,TGCGCCAGCAGCTTGAAGGGGTCTTACACTGAAGCTTTCTTT,CASSLKGSYTEAFF
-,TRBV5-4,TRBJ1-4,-,TGTGCCAGCAGCTTAGGGGGGGCAAGTGAAAAACTGTTTTTT,CASSLGGASEKLFF
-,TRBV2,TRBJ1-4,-,TGTGCCAGCAGGGCTGATTCGTCTCCAACTAATGAAAAACTGTTTTTT,CASRADSSPTNEKLFF
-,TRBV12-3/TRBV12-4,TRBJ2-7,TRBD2,TGTGCCAGCAGTGCGGGACTAGTAAGCGAGCAGTACTTC,CASSAGLVSEQYF
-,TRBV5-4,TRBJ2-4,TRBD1,TGTGCCAGCAGCTTGAGAAGGGACAGGGGGATCCAGTACTTC,CASSLRRDRGIQYF
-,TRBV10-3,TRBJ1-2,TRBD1,TGTGCCATCAGTGAGTCAGGGGGCCAAAGGAGCTACACCTTC,CAISESGGQRSYTF
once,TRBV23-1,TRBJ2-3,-,TGCGCCAGCAGAACAGTCAATCGGGGTAGCCCCAGGACAGATACGCAGTATTTT,CASRTVNRGSPRTDTQYF
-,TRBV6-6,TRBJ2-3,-,TGTGCCAGCAGTCCGCCCGCGGGCACGCAGTATTTT,CASSPPAGTQYF
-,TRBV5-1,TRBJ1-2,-,TGCGCCAGCAGCCTAGGGACCCAAAACACTCGTGGCTACACCTTC,CASSLGTQNTRGYTF
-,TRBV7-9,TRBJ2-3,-,TGTGCCAGCAGCAAATCCGGGACCCACCATTCAATAACGCAGTATTTT,CASSKSGTHHSITQYF
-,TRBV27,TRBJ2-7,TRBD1,TGTGCCAGCAGTCGGGACAGAGCCTACGAGCAGTACTTC,CASSRDRAYEQYF
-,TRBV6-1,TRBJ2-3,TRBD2,TGTGCCAGCAGTGAAGCGAGCGGGGCAGATACGCAGTATTTT,CASSEASGADTQYF
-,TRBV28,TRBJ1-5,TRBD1,TGTGCCAGCAGCCGAACAGGGGAGAATCAGCCCCAGCATTTT,CASSRTGENQPQHF
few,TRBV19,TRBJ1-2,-,TGTGCCAGCCTCAGGCCCACAGTAGGTTCGAACTATGGCTACACCTTC,CASLRPTVGSNYGYTF
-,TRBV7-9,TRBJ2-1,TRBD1,TGTGCCAGCAGCGCAGTCAGGGGGATGTCCTACAATGAGCAGTTCTTC,CASSAVRGMSYNEQFF
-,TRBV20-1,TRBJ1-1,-,TGCAGTGCTAGTAATGCGGGGGACACTGAAGCTTTCTTT,CSASNAGDTEAFF
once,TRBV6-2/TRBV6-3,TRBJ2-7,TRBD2,TGTGCCAGCATCCCGGGGGGATCCAATGGTTACGAGCAGTACTTC,CASIPGGSNGYEQYF
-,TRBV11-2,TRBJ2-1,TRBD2,TGTGCCAGCAGCTTTGAGCGGGGGGTATACAATGAGCAGTTCTTC,CASSFERGVYNEQFF
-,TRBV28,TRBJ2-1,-,TGTGCCAGCAGTTCCCGGGACACTCTCTCCTACAATGAGCAGTTCTTC,CASSSRDTLSYNEQFF
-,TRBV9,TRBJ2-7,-,TGTGCCAGCAGCGGCGCTGGGGGATTTCAGTACTTC,CASSGAGGFQYF
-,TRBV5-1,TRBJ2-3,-,TGCGCCAGCAGCAAAGAAGGCGTTAGCACAGATACGCAGTATTTT,CASSKEGVSTDTQYF
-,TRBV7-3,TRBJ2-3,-,TGTGCCAGCAGCGCGACGGTGGATACGCAGTATTTT,CASSATVDTQYF
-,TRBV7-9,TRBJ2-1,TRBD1,TGTGCCAGCAGCTTAGGGTTTGACAGGGTGCATGAGCAGTTCTTC,CASSLGFDRVHEQFF
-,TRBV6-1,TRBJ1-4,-,TGTGCCAGCAGTGAAGCACGGGGGGGCGTTGAAAAACTGTTTTTT,CASSEARGGVEKLFF
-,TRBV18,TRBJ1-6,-,TGTGCCAGCTCACCACCTCCGCGGGGAAATTCACCCCTCCACTTT,CASSPPPRGNSPLHF
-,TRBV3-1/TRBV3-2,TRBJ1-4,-,TGTGCCAGCAGCCAAACAGGGTCTTCTAATGAAAAACTGTTTTTT,CASSQTGSSNEKLFF
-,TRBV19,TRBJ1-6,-,TGTGCCAGTGGGGCCCGAAATTCACCCCTCCACTTT,CASGARNSPLHF
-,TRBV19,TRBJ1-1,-,TGTGCCAGTACCCTCGCACTCCGGGGTGGCACTGAAGCTTTCTTT,CASTLALRGGTEAFF
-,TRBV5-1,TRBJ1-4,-,TGCGCCAGCAGCCCGGGCCGCGGCGTGAAGCCAACTAATGAAAAACTGTTTTTT,CASSPGRGVKPTNEKLFF
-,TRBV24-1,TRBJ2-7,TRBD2,TGTGCCACCACCGGGGGGGTCGGGCGCGAGCAGTACTTC,CATTGGVGREQYF
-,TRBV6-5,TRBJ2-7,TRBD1,TGTGCCAGCAGAAGACAGGGGGCCCCCTACGAGCAGTACTTC,CASRRQGAPYEQYF
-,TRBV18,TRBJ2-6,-,TGTGCCAGCTCCCCAGGGCAGGCCTCTGGGGCCAACGTCCTGACTTTC,CASSPGQASGANVLTF
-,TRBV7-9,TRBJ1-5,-,TGTGCCAGCAGCTCATCGGCCGGCCAGGCTGGGCCCCAGCATTTT,CASSSSAGQAGPQHF
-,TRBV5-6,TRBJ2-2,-,TGTGCCAGCAGCTTGTTATCGGGTTCTAACACCGGGGAGCTGTTTTTT,CASSLLSGSNTGELFF
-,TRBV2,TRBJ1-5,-,TGTGCCAGCAGGTACAGTATCAATCAGCCCCAGCATTTT,CASRYSINQPQHF
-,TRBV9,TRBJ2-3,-,TGTGCCAGCAGCGTAGATAAAGGGTCTGAGGCCACAGATACGCAGTATTTT,CASSVDKGSEATDTQYF
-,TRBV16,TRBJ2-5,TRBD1,TGTGCCAGCAGCTACAATCAAGCGACAGGGCTCGGGGAGACCCAGTACTTC,CASSYNQATGLGETQYF
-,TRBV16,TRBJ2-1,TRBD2,TGTGCCAGCAGCCAATTCCTAGCGGGGGGCTCGAGCTCCTACAATGAGCAGTTCTTC,CASSQFLAGGSSSYNEQFF
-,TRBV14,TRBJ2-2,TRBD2,TGTGCCAGCAGCCCGAAACGAATAACGGGACTAGCGGCAACCAAGAACACCGGGGAGCTGTTTTTT,CASSPKRITGLAATKNTGELFF
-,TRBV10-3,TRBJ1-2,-,TGTGCCATCAGTGAGTCGAGGGGATTCGGCTACACCTTC,CAISESRGFGYTF
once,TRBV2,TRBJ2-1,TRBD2,TGTGCCAGCAGTCGTACTAGCGGGGCCTACAATGAGCAGTTCTTC,CASSRTSGAYNEQFF
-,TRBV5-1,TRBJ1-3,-,TGCGCCAGCAGCTTGGCGGCCAGGGAGGAATCTACCATATATTTT,CASSLAAREESTIYF
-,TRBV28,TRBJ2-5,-,TGTGCCAGCGGAGGGGGCGTAGAGACCCAGTACTTC,CASGGGVETQYF
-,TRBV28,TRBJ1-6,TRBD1,TGTGCCAGCAGTTTATACCAGGGGGCCGGATCACCCCTCCACTTT,CASSLYQGAGSPLHF
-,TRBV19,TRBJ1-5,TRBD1,TGTGCCAGTAGCCTGATCGGGGACAGCCTCAATCAGCCCCAGCATTTT,CASSLIGDSLNQPQHF
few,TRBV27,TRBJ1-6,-,TGTGCCAGCAGTTTCACCGGGACTCTTAATTCACCCCTCCACTTT,CASSFTGTLNSPLHF
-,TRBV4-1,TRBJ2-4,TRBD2,TGCGCCAGCAGCCAAGGGACTAGCGGGAGGATAGCCAAAAACATTCAGTACTTC,CASSQGTSGRIAKNIQYF